The next 15 T cell receptor beta chains were all read from a single sample in a study of early T cells in non-severe SARS-CoV-2 infection. From the 5' RACE reads, TCRdb called clonotypes with MiXCR, one entry per CDR3 protein. The data hold 95,000 to 100,000 distinct CDR3 sequences, with 9.5% to 11% observed a single time. The sequenced material came from whole blood. All receptors derive from an adult who was a healthcare worker with PCR-confirmed SARS-CoV-2 infection or an uninfected control (not recorded which).

This clonotype appeared a few times. The chain couples TRBV21-1 to TRBJ1-1; the tabulated D call, TRBD1, remains unverified against the DNA. TRBV21-1 is reported as a pseudogene. The CDR3 has 14 amino acids. The CDR3 reads CASGSPGEHTEAFF. DNA for the CDR3: TGTGCCAGCGGATCCCCCGGGGAACACACTGAAGCTTTCTTT.

This chain connects TRBV10-3 to TRBJ2-7, with unresolved D. Trimming removed 4 bases at V and 0 bases at J, with 10 bases between. Germline V gene data show CDR1 as ENHRY and CDR2 as SYGVKD. The length of the CDR3 is 14 residues. CDR3 nucleotides: TGTGCCATCAGTGGACTCGCTGGCTCCTACGAGCAGTACTTC. Protein product: CAISGLAGSYEQYF.

The chain combines TRBV29-1 with TRBJ2-1, with D perhaps TRBD1 (6 bases). Germline V lookup: CDR1 SQVTM, CDR2 ANQGSEA. The ends were cut back, 6 bases at V and 7 bases at J, with 16 bases in the middle. The CDR3 spans 13 residues. CDR3 bases: TGCAGCGTGGAAACAGGGTCCCGGAATGAGCAGTTCTTC. Translated, it gives CSVETGSRNEQFF.

This clonotype was observed many times. The chain has TRBV19 and TRBJ1-5, with 7 nucleotides matching TRBD1. Germline V gene lookup returns CDR1 LNHDA and CDR2 SQIVND (reference sequence). J was trimmed by 0 bases and V by 10 bases; bases with no gene match: 9. The CDR3 runs 15 residues. CDR3 DNA: TGTGCCACCCTCATCGGGACAGCTAGCAATCAGCCCCAGCATTTT. Its translation: CATLIGTASNQPQHF.

The genes are TRBV2 and TRBJ2-2, with D perhaps TRBD1 (5 bases). Germline loops: CDR1 SNHLY, CDR2 FYNNEI. Trimming stripped 7 bases from V and 7 bases from J, with 10 bases between. The CDR3 is 12 amino acids. Written as DNA, the CDR3 is TGTGCCAGCACCAGGGTGGTCGGGGAGCTGTTTTTT. The encoded protein is CASTRVVGELFF.

In this sample, this clonotype turned up a few times. The J gene is TRBJ1-1, the V gene TRBV20-1, with D unresolved. CDR3 length: 14 amino acids. Trimming cost V 3 bases and J 0 bases, with 11 bases left between them. The V gene's germline CDR1 is DFQATT and CDR2 SNEGSKA (reference sequence). This chain's CDR3 is CSASRPGMNTEAFF. CDR3 bases: TGCAGTGCTAGTAGACCGGGCATGAACACTGAAGCTTTCTTT.

J is TRBJ2-1 and V is TRBV19; 12 bases align to TRBD2. In germline, CDR1 is LNHDA, CDR2 SQIVND (reference sequence). V shed 2 bases, J shed 0 bases, and the junction held 8 bases outside the gene matches. The CDR3 has 19 amino acids. CDR3 nucleotides: TGTGCCAGTAGTATATCGACTAGCGGGGGACGTTTCTCCTACAATGAGCAGTTCTTC. It translates to CASSISTSGGRFSYNEQFF.

In its sample, this clonotype was seen many times. This rearrangement joins TRBV7-9 to TRBJ1-2; 7 bases map to TRBD1. The germline CDR1 and CDR2 sequences are SEHNR and FQNEAQ (reference sequence). CDR3 length equals 16 residues. The V segment lost 0 bases and the J segment 8 bases; nucleotides outside the gene matches: 12. The CDR3 sequence: CASSLAFLRTGDGYTF. Written as DNA, the CDR3 is TGTGCCAGCAGCTTAGCCTTCTTGAGAACAGGGGACGGCTACACCTTC.

Comments on this clonotype: The junction does not match germline at one end; this may be a read error. The genes are TRBV18 and TRBJ2-7; 7 positions agree with TRBD2. Per germline, CDR1 KGHSH and CDR2 LQKENI. This CDR3 comprises 13 residues. CDR3 sequence reads: CVSSSGETLEQYF. In DNA form, the CDR3 reads TGTGTCAGCTCCAGCGGGGAGACATTAGAGCAGTACTTC. The whole variable domain, remainder taken from reference TRBV18 and TRBJ2-7, is NAGVMQNPRHLVRRRGQEARLRCSPMKGHSHVYWYRQLPEEGLKFMVYLQKENIIDESGMPKERFSAEFPKEGPSILRIQQVVRGDSAAYFCVSSSGETLEQYFGPGTRLTVT.

This clonotype was seen a few times. V is TRBV6-5 and J is TRBJ1-5; TRBD1 is a possible D gene (5 bases). Germline V CDR1 and CDR2: MNHEY, SVGAGI. Trimming removed 4 bases at V and 6 bases at J, with 13 bases between. This CDR3 spans 14 amino acids. CDR3 protein: CASSSAGDVQPQHF. The CDR3 DNA reads TGTGCCAGCAGTTCGGCGGGGGACGTTCAGCCCCAGCATTTT.

This clonotype was seen ten or more times. The V and J genes are TRBV2 and TRBJ2-7; 9 bases fit TRBD1. The CDR3 is 18 residues long. V lost 6 bases and J lost 3; bases outside the gene matches: 18. CDR1 and CDR2 from the germline V gene are SNHLY and FYNNEI. The CDR3 DNA reads as TGTGCCAGCAGGCCGGGACAGGGACCGCGAGGGGGGATCTACGAGCAGTACTTC. Encoded protein: CASRPGQGPRGGIYEQYF.

This clonotype appeared many times. V gene TRBV28 combines with J gene TRBJ1-4, with 9 bases matching TRBD1. CDR3 length: 16 residues. V was clipped by 4 bases and J by 1 base; unmatched bases: 4. Germline V gene lookup returns CDR1 MDHEN and CDR2 SYDVKM. The CDR3 loop is CASSYRGRVTNEKLFF. Here the CDR3 DNA reads TGTGCCAGCAGTTACAGGGGGCGGGTAACTAATGAAAAACTGTTTTTT.

This clonotype was picked up many times. This rearrangement joins TRBV12-3 or TRBV12-4 to TRBJ2-3; D is perhaps TRBD1 or TRBD2 (5 bases each). The CDR3 is 13 amino acids. Trimming removed 3 bases from V and 4 bases from J, with 8 bases in between. The CDR3 protein is CASSFRGADTQYF. The CDR3 nucleotides read TGTGCCAGCAGTTTTAGGGGAGCAGATACGCAGTATTTT.

V is TRBV6-5 and J is TRBJ2-2; D possibly corresponds to TRBD1 (6 bases). CDR1 and CDR2 (germline): MNHEY, SVGAGI. Trimming left V 2 bases short and J 5 bases short, with 9 bases between. This CDR3 spans 14 amino acids. The DNA of the CDR3 is TGTGCCAGCAGTTACACCAGGGGAACCGGGGAGCTGTTTTTT. It yields the protein CASSYTRGTGELFF.

This clonotype was observed many times. The chain has TRBV20-1 and TRBJ1-5, with D perhaps TRBD1 (6 bases). Trimming shortened V by 0 bases and J by 7 bases, and 16 bases separated the two germline ends. This CDR3 region has 15 residues. Germline V CDR1 and CDR2: DFQATT, SNEGSKA (reference sequence). DNA of the CDR3: TGCAGTGCTAGAGATCGCAGGGGCAATAGGCAGCCCCAGCATTTT. Residues: CSARDRRGNRQPQHF.